These T cell receptor beta chains were read from a single sample in a study of T cells in Graves' hyperthyroidism and ophthalmopathy. TCRdb redid the calling of the multiplex PCR reads with MiXCR, one entry per CDR3 protein. This table holds approximately 700,000 distinct CDR3 sequences, about 45% found once. Source material: peripheral blood or thyroid tissue (not recorded which). These receptors originate from an adult man with Graves' disease, either hyperthyroidism or ophthalmopathy (not recorded which). The CDR3 runs from the conserved cysteine through the conserved F or W. The order of the fields is V gene, clone size, D gene, J gene, CDR3 protein, CDR3 DNA. A D gene is named only where the DNA matches it firmly. Clone size, where shown, is once, few, many, or a class for clones that have expanded.

v_call: TRBV6-5
clone_size: .
d_call: TRBD1
j_call: TRBJ2-5
cdr3_aa: CASSYYRGDETQYF
cdr3_nt: TGTGCCAGCAGTTACTACAGGGGCGACGAGACCCAGTACTTC

v_call: TRBV9
clone_size: .
d_call: TRBD1
j_call: TRBJ2-7
cdr3_aa: CASRADRGSYEQYF
cdr3_nt: TGTGCCAGCAGGGCGGACAGGGGCTCCTACGAGCAGTACTTC

v_call: TRBV29-1
clone_size: .
d_call: TRBD1
j_call: TRBJ2-7
cdr3_aa: CSVGYGTDSYEQYF
cdr3_nt: TGCAGCGTTGGATACGGGACAGACTCCTACGAGCAGTACTTC

v_call: TRBV2
clone_size: .
d_call: .
j_call: TRBJ1-5
cdr3_aa: CASSQRTGFGPQHF
cdr3_nt: TGTGCCAGCAGTCAACGGACCGGCTTTGGGCCCCAGCATTTT

v_call: TRBV24-1
clone_size: many
d_call: .
j_call: TRBJ2-5
cdr3_aa: CATSQTPGAGMETQYF
cdr3_nt: TGTGCCACCAGCCAAACCCCCGGGGCAGGAATGGAGACCCAGTACTTC

v_call: TRBV7-8
clone_size: .
d_call: TRBD1
j_call: TRBJ1-5
cdr3_aa: CASSRYPGQGQQPQHF
cdr3_nt: TGTGCCAGCAGTCGATACCCGGGACAGGGTCAGCAGCCCCAGCATTTT

v_call: TRBV29-1
clone_size: many
d_call: .
j_call: TRBJ1-2
cdr3_aa: CSVDSSRGYYGYTF
cdr3_nt: TGCAGCGTTGATTCCTCCAGGGGCTACTATGGCTACACCTTC

v_call: TRBV15
clone_size: many
d_call: .
j_call: TRBJ2-6
cdr3_aa: CATSRASSGANVLTF
cdr3_nt: TGTGCCACCAGCAGAGCAAGCTCTGGGGCCAACGTCCTGACTTTC

v_call: TRBV29-1
clone_size: once
d_call: TRBD2
j_call: TRBJ2-2
cdr3_aa: CSVGGGMNTGELFF
cdr3_nt: TGCAGCGTGGGGGGAGGGATGAACACCGGGGAGCTGTTTTTT

v_call: TRBV7-9
clone_size: .
d_call: .
j_call: TRBJ1-2
cdr3_aa: CASSSTTVRRGPNYGYTF
cdr3_nt: TGTGCCAGCAGCTCAACTACCGTCCGGAGGGGCCCTAACTATGGCTACACCTTC

v_call: TRBV2
clone_size: many
d_call: TRBD1
j_call: TRBJ1-5
cdr3_aa: CASTQDRRGGQPQHF
cdr3_nt: TGTGCCAGCACTCAGGACAGGAGAGGAGGCCAGCCCCAGCATTTT

v_call: TRBV7-8
clone_size: .
d_call: .
j_call: TRBJ1-2
cdr3_aa: CASSLAGGTYGYTF
cdr3_nt: TGTGCCAGCAGCCTAGCTGGGGGGACCTATGGCTACACCTTC

v_call: TRBV5-1
clone_size: few
d_call: TRBD1
j_call: TRBJ2-5
cdr3_aa: CASRQSTDRGWGTQYF
cdr3_nt: TGCGCCAGCCGCCAGTCGACGGACAGGGGATGGGGGACCCAGTACTTC

v_call: TRBV2
clone_size: many
d_call: .
j_call: TRBJ1-4
cdr3_aa: CASSRESTNEKLFF
cdr3_nt: TGTGCCAGCAGTAGGGAGTCAACTAATGAAAAACTGTTTTTT

v_call: TRBV7-9
clone_size: .
d_call: TRBD1
j_call: TRBJ1-6
cdr3_aa: CPSSLQGPNSPLHF
cdr3_nt: TGTCCCAGCAGCCTACAGGGGCCGAATTCACCCCTCCACTTT

v_call: TRBV20-1
clone_size: .
d_call: TRBD1
j_call: TRBJ2-5
cdr3_aa: CSANPGQGETQYF
cdr3_nt: TGCAGTGCCAATCCGGGACAGGGGGAGACCCAGTACTTC

v_call: TRBV2
clone_size: .
d_call: .
j_call: TRBJ1-6
cdr3_aa: CASDPQGSSPLHF
cdr3_nt: TGTGCCAGCGATCCGCAGGGTAGTTCACCCCTCCACTTT

v_call: TRBV20-1
clone_size: .
d_call: .
j_call: TRBJ2-7
cdr3_aa: CSARIAGSPRGYEQYF
cdr3_nt: TGCAGTGCTAGAATCGCCGGGTCTCCGCGGGGCTACGAGCAGTACTTC

v_call: TRBV29-1
clone_size: few
d_call: .
j_call: TRBJ1-3
cdr3_aa: CSLEGTGNTIYF
cdr3_nt: TGCAGCTTGGAAGGGACTGGAAACACCATATATTTT

v_call: TRBV20-1
clone_size: few
d_call: .
j_call: TRBJ2-7
cdr3_aa: CSANEGLGAYEQYF
cdr3_nt: TGCAGTGCTAATGAAGGTCTCGGAGCCTACGAGCAGTACTTC

v_call: TRBV7-9
clone_size: .
d_call: .
j_call: TRBJ1-1
cdr3_aa: CASSLTSRQTEAFF
cdr3_nt: TGCGCCAGCAGCCTGACGAGCAGACAGACTGAAGCTTTCTTT

v_call: TRBV5-1
clone_size: .
d_call: .
j_call: TRBJ1-4
cdr3_aa: CASSLATGRTEKLFF
cdr3_nt: TGCGCCAGCAGCTTGGCCACGGGGCGGACGGAAAAACTGTTTTTT

v_call: TRBV6-5
clone_size: .
d_call: .
j_call: TRBJ1-3
cdr3_aa: CASSYSAGVVNTIYF
cdr3_nt: TGTGCCAGCAGTTATTCAGCGGGCGTCGTAAACACCATATATTTT